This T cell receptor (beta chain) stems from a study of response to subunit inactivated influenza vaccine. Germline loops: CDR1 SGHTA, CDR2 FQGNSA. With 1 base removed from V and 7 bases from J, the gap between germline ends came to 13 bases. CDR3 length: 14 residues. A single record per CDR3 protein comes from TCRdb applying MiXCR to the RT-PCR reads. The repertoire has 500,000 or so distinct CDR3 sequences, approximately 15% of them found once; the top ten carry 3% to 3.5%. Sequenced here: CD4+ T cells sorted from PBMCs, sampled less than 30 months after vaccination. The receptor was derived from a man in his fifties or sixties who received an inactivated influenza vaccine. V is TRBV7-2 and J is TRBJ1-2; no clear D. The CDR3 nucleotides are TGTGCCAGCAGCTTAGTGGGAGGGAAGGCTGGCTACACCTTC. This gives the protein CASSLVGGKAGYTF.